These 25 T cell receptor beta chains share one sample of origin, sequenced in a study of blood T cell repertoires in COVID-19. Assay: immunoSEQ multiplex PCR; the TCRdb copy retains only in-frame clones and omits some. Found here are about 420,000 clones, about 90% of them singletons; the top ten hold 0.75% to 0.85%. Specimen: peripheral blood. The receptor set was obtained from a man between 18 and 35 years old with COVID-19, enrolled during active disease.

The chain is built from TRBV4-1 and TRBJ2-4, with 12 bases fitting TRBD2. The germline V gene has CDR1 MGHRA and CDR2 YSYEKL. J was trimmed by 8 bases and V by 4 bases; bases with no gene match: 6. The CDR3 covers 15 residues. This CDR3 reads CASSRLAGESHIQYF. CDR3 DNA: TGCGCCAGCAGCCGACTAGCGGGAGAGAGCCACATTCAGTACTTC.

V and J are TRBV30 and TRBJ2-7; 11 nucleotides line up with TRBD1. With V trimmed by 1 base and J by 7 bases, 6 bases remained unmatched. Germline lookup yields CDR1 GTSNPN and CDR2 SVGIG (reference sequence). The CDR3 sequence is 14 residues long. In DNA, the CDR3 is TGTGCCTGGAGTGAGAGGACAGGGGGCTCAGAGCAGTACTTC. Translating gives CAWSERTGGSEQYF.

V gene TRBV28 combines with J gene TRBJ2-7; TRBD2 aligns across 9 bases. CDR1 is MDHEN and CDR2 is SYDVKM in the germline V gene. V lost 8 bases, J lost 1 base, and 12 bases stayed unmatched. The CDR3 totals 16 residues. The CDR3 DNA reads TGTGCCAGCTTGGAGGACTTAGCGGGGGTATCCTACGAGCAGTACTTC. It translates to CASLEDLAGVSYEQYF.

V and J are TRBV4-1 and TRBJ1-4, with D possibly matching TRBD1 (6 bases). Germline CDR1 reads MGHRA; CDR2 reads YSYEKL. This CDR3 has 16 residues. Trimming removed 0 bases at V and 8 bases at J, with 16 bases between. CDR3 region: CASSQDWHQGNEKLFF. DNA for the CDR3: TGCGCCAGCAGCCAAGATTGGCATCAGGGGAACGAAAAACTGTTTTTT.

This clone was seen a single time. The rearrangement joins TRBV19 to TRBJ2-1, with TRBD1 matching 7 bases. The CDR3 is made up of 14 amino acids. V lost 3 bases, J lost 5 bases, and 4 bases stayed unmatched. Germline V CDR1 and CDR2: LNHDA, SQIVND (reference sequence). The CDR3 sequence is CASSMQGVNNEQFF. CDR3 nucleotide sequence: TGTGCCAGTAGTATGCAGGGGGTCAACAATGAGCAGTTCTTC.

The V and J genes are TRBV29-1 and TRBJ1-1, with TRBD1 identical over 8 bases. CDR3 size: 11 residues. The trim removed 7 bases at V and 6 bases at J, leaving 4 bases unmatched. From germline, CDR1 is SQVTM and CDR2 ANQGSEA. The CDR3 reads CSAPTGAEAFF. The CDR3 DNA follows: TGCAGCGCCCCGACAGGGGCTGAAGCTTTCTTT.

V gene TRBV5-1 combines with J gene TRBJ1-2, with a weak D call TRBD1 (6 bases). V dropped 0 bases and J dropped 4 bases, with 19 bases sitting between them. The CDR3 consists of 17 residues. CDR1 SGHRS and CDR2 YFSETQ come from the germline V gene. DNA for the CDR3: TGCGCCAGCAGCTTGGAGTCGCGGGGGCGCGTGGCCTATGGCTACACCTTC. Translated: CASSLESRGRVAYGYTF.

J is TRBJ2-7 and V is TRBV5-6; TRBD1 agrees at 7 bases. The CDR3 has 16 residues. The germline V gene encodes CDR1 SGHDT and CDR2 YYEEEE. The V segment lost 2 bases and the J segment 2 bases; nucleotides outside the gene matches: 10. The CDR3 nucleotides read TGTGCCAGCAGCTTATTCTCGGTCAGGGGGACCTACGAGCAGTACTTC. Translation gives CASSLFSVRGTYEQYF.

The chain uses TRBV7-9 and TRBJ2-3; 14 bases agree with TRBD2. The CDR3 is 17 residues long. V lost 4 bases, J lost 3 bases, and 6 bases stayed unmatched. CDR1 and CDR2 from the germline V gene are SEHNR and FQNEAQ (reference sequence). CDR3: CASSSSTSGRDTDTQYF. CDR3 nucleotide sequence: TGTGCCAGCAGCTCCTCGACTAGCGGGAGGGATACAGATACGCAGTATTTT.

This chain uses TRBV11-2 with TRBJ1-5; no reliable D call. Trimming took 5 bases from V and 0 from J, leaving 8 bases between them. CDR1 and CDR2 from the germline V gene are SGHAT and FQNNGV. This CDR3 has 14 residues. The CDR3 nucleotides read TGTGCCAGCAGCCCGAGTAATAGCAATCAGCCCCAGCATTTT. Protein: CASSPSNSNQPQHF.

V usage is TRBV11-2 and J usage is TRBJ1-6, with D unclear. The CDR3 spans 14 residues. V shed 2 bases and J shed 3 bases, with 5 bases lying between them. From germline, CDR1 is SGHAT and CDR2 FQNNGV. In DNA form, the CDR3 reads TGTGCCAGCAGCTTACTCAGCTATAATTCACCCCTCCACTTT. It encodes CASSLLSYNSPLHF.

J is TRBJ1-1 and V is TRBV19; D ambiguous. This CDR3 spans 12 amino acids. Germline assignment: CDR1 LNHDA and CDR2 SQIVND (reference sequence). Trimming took off 6 bases at V and 11 bases at J, with 16 bases between the two ends. In DNA form, the CDR3 reads TGTGCCAGTAGAGAGAGATCCCTGAGGGCTTTCTTT. Its translation: CASRERSLRAFF.

The J gene is TRBJ2-7, the V gene TRBV12-3 or TRBV12-4; weak D call: TRBD2 (5 bases). The CDR3 runs 13 residues. Trimming cost V 2 bases and J 6 bases, with 11 bases left between them. The CDR3 loop reads CASSLLESGEQYF. CDR3 sequence (DNA): TGTGCCAGCAGTTTATTGGAAAGCGGCGAGCAGTACTTC.

The chain couples TRBV30 to TRBJ2-7, with D tentatively TRBD2 (5 bases). Trimming pared 4 bases from V and 4 bases from J, leaving 20 bases between. This CDR3 spans 15 amino acids. Germline V gene sequence: CDR1 GTSNPN, CDR2 SVGIG (reference sequence). The CDR3 DNA is TGTGCCTGGACCCACGGTGCGGGTGCCCTGTACGAGCAGTACTTC. Translated: CAWTHGAGALYEQYF.

The chain links TRBV5-4 to TRBJ2-1, with 16 bases that match TRBD2. With 3 bases clipped from V and 0 bases from J, the junction kept 3 bases outside the gene matches. Looked up from germline, CDR1 is SGHNT and CDR2 is YYREEE (reference sequence). There are 18 residues in the CDR3. In DNA, the CDR3 is TGTGCCAGCAGCTCGGGACTAGCGGGGGGGCGCTCCTACAATGAGCAGTTCTTC. This encodes CASSSGLAGGRSYNEQFF.

J is TRBJ1-2 and V is TRBV7-2, with TRBD1 matching over 8 bases. Germline CDR1 and CDR2: SGHTA and FQGNSA. The CDR3 sequence is 13 residues long. V trimming: 5 bases; J trimming: 8 bases; junction bases outside the gene matches: 7. CDR3 loop: CASSLTGARGYTF. In nucleotides, the CDR3 is TGTGCCAGCAGCCTGACAGGGGCGCGAGGCTACACCTTC.

CDR3: CASSPLAGETQYF. DNA of the CDR3: TGTGCCAGCAGTCCACTAGCAGGAGAGACCCAGTACTTC. V usage is TRBV11-2 and J usage is TRBJ2-5; TRBD2 might be the D (6 bases). Germline V CDR1 and CDR2: SGHAT, FQNNGV. The CDR3 length is 13 residues. Trimming shortened V by 6 bases and J by 4 bases, and 12 bases separated the two germline ends.

The chain is built from TRBV29-1 and TRBJ2-1, with 9 positions matching TRBD1. The germline V gene encodes CDR1 SQVTM and CDR2 ANQGSEA. The V segment lost 8 bases and the J segment 9 bases; nucleotides outside the gene matches: 14. The CDR3 spans 14 residues. The CDR3 bases are TGCAGCTCCACCGGGACAGGGTGGAGGAGTGAGCAGTTCTTC. It encodes CSSTGTGWRSEQFF.

In its sample, this clone was seen once. The chain links TRBV7-9 to TRBJ2-7, with a weak D call TRBD2 (5 bases). V was cut by 2 bases and J by 5 bases, with 16 bases left in between. The CDR3 covers 15 residues. Germline V lookup: CDR1 SEHNR, CDR2 FQNEAQ (reference sequence). The DNA for the CDR3 is TGTGCCAGCAGCTTAAGGCGGGCACTTATCGACGAGCAGTACTTC. As protein: CASSLRRALIDEQYF.

The V gene is TRBV25-1, the J gene TRBJ1-1, with a possible D match to TRBD1 (5 bases). Trimming left V 1 base short and J 6 bases short, with 12 bases between. The germline V gene encodes CDR1 MGHDK and CDR2 SYGVNS. The CDR3 is 14 amino acids. The CDR3, as DNA: TGTGCCAGCAGTGAATCCCAGGGTCTATCTGAAGCTTTCTTT. Residues: CASSESQGLSEAFF.

This sequence joins TRBV5-1 and TRBJ2-1; 9 bases agree with TRBD2. Germline CDR1 and CDR2: SGHRS and YFSETQ. The CDR3 spans 15 residues. Trimming took 5 bases from V and 4 from J; bases not matched to a gene: 7. The CDR3 region has the DNA TGCGCCAGCAGGCCGGGACTAGCCAGGTACAATGAGCAGTTCTTC. It yields the protein CASRPGLARYNEQFF.

The rearrangement uses TRBV6-5 and TRBJ1-3; the D gene is possibly TRBD1 (6 bases). Trimming removed 8 bases at V and 3 bases at J, with 14 bases between. The CDR3 contains 14 residues. CDR1 is MNHEY and CDR2 is SVGAGI in the germline V gene. The CDR3 sequence: CASRGGRVGNTIYF. CDR3 bases: TGTGCCAGCCGGGGGGGCCGGGTTGGAAACACCATATATTTT.

This clone appeared a single time. The CDR3 nucleotides read TGTGCCAGCTCACCACCGGGAGGCCACCGCATAGGGACCCAGTACTTC. This sequence encodes CASSPPGGHRIGTQYF. This rearrangement joins TRBV18 to TRBJ2-5; TRBD2 is a possible D gene (6 bases). The germline V and J ends were trimmed by 0 bases and 7 bases, with 18 bases remaining between them. This CDR3 is built from 16 residues. Germline CDR1 KGHSH, CDR2 LQKENI.

V is TRBV19 and J is TRBJ1-6, with D unclear. This CDR3 comprises 14 residues. In germline, CDR1 is LNHDA, CDR2 SQIVND (reference sequence). Trimming pared 3 bases from V and 10 bases from J, leaving 13 bases between. The CDR3 region is CASSIGGRESPLHF. The CDR3 DNA follows: TGTGCCAGTAGTATCGGAGGGAGGGAATCACCCCTCCACTTT. The full variable domain, in which reference TRBV19 and TRBJ1-6 provide the parts outside the CDR3, is DGGITQSPKYLFRKEGQNVTLSCEQNLNHDAMYWYRQDPGQGLRLIYYSQIVNDFQKGDIAEGYSVSREKKESFPLTVTSAQKNPTAFYLCASSIGGRESPLHFGNGTRLTVT.

The rearrangement uses TRBV2 and TRBJ2-3, with 11 bases identical to TRBD2. This CDR3 comprises 14 residues. The J segment lost 2 bases and the V segment lost 8 bases, leaving 3 bases of the junction unmatched. Germline CDR1 SNHLY, CDR2 FYNNEI. CDR3 DNA sequence: TGTGCCAGCGGACTAGCGGGTCCCACAGATACGCAGTATTTT. It specifies CASGLAGPTDTQYF.